One and the same sample provided the 23 T cell receptor beta chains below, sequenced in a study of OX40 agonist ivuxolimab in advanced cancers. TCRdb's table, derived via immunoSEQ multiplex PCR, lists solely in-frame clones and lacks some. The sample contains 91,000 or so clones, less than 95% of which appear only once. Sequences were derived from CD4+ or CD8+ T cells sorted from blood, sampled in a trial of the OX40 agonist ivuxolimab. The receptors come from an adult with an advanced solid tumor such as melanoma, head and neck, liver or kidney cancer.

The V and J genes are TRBV19 and TRBJ1-2, with TRBD1 matching 8 bases. The CDR3 is 14 amino acids. Losses at the gene ends were 5 bases for V and 4 bases for J; bases not matched to a gene: 6. From germline, CDR1 is LNHDA and CDR2 SQIVND (reference sequence). Here the CDR3 DNA reads TGTGCCAGTAGTGCACCGGGACAGGCCTATGGCTACACCTTC. It specifies CASSAPGQAYGYTF.

V gene TRBV21-1 combines with J gene TRBJ2-5. TRBV21-1 is described as a pseudogene. The CDR3 runs 13 residues. DNA of the CDR3: TGTGCCAGCAGCAAAGAAGGCCAAGAGACCCAGTACTTC. This gives the protein CASSKEGQETQYF.

The chain is built from TRBV5-4 and TRBJ1-2, with TRBD1 matching 8 bases. The CDR3 is made up of 17 amino acids. Looked up from germline, CDR1 is SGHNT and CDR2 is YYREEE (reference sequence). V trimming: 2 bases; J trimming: 3 bases; junction bases outside the gene matches: 12. CDR3 sequence: CASSLNRGIQSDYGYTF. The CDR3 coding sequence is TGTGCCAGCAGCTTAAACAGGGGGATCCAATCGGACTATGGCTACACCTTC. Full variable domain (remainder filled in from reference TRBV5-4 and TRBJ1-2): ETGVTQSPTHLIKTRGQQVTLRCSSQSGHNTVSWYQQALGQGPQFIFQYYREEENGRGNFPPRFSGLQFPNYSSELNVNALELDDSALYLCASSLNRGIQSDYGYTFGSGTRLTVV.

This chain joins TRBV10-3 and TRBJ1-2, with D possibly TRBD1 on 6 matching bases. Germline values: CDR1 ENHRY, CDR2 SYGVKD. The CDR3 is made up of 13 amino acids. The V gene lost 5 bases and the J gene lost 6 bases, with 13 bases spanning the gap. This CDR3 reads CAISSGQWHGYTF. The CDR3 nucleotides are TGTGCCATCAGTTCTGGACAGTGGCATGGCTACACCTTC.

This clone was seen only once. The chain has TRBV5-4 and TRBJ2-3; D perhaps matches TRBD2 (7 bases). Germline CDR1 reads SGHNT; CDR2 reads YYREEE (reference sequence). The CDR3 is 16 amino acids. V was shortened by 0 bases and J by 4 bases, with 15 bases between the two germline ends. The CDR3 loop reads CASSLVVAGASDTQYF. The CDR3 DNA follows: TGTGCCAGCAGCTTGGTGGTGGCGGGGGCCTCAGATACGCAGTATTTT.

The rearrangement links TRBV9 to TRBJ2-7, with D possibly TRBD1 on 6 matching bases. There are 15 residues in the CDR3. The germline V and J ends were trimmed by 0 bases and 0 bases, with 10 bases remaining between them. Germline assignment: CDR1 SGDLS and CDR2 YYNGEE. The CDR3 sequence: CASSVGDTTSYEQYF. The CDR3 DNA is TGTGCCAGCAGCGTAGGGGACACCACCTCCTACGAGCAGTACTTC. The whole variable domain, filled in from reference TRBV9 and TRBJ2-7, reads DSGVTQTPKHLITATGQRVTLRCSPRSGDLSVYWYQQSLDQGLQFLIQYYNGEERAKGNILERFSAQQFPDLHSELNLSSLELGDSALYFCASSVGDTTSYEQYFGPGTRLTVT.

The chain is built from TRBV18 and TRBJ2-2, with a weak D call TRBD1 (6 bases). CDR1 KGHSH and CDR2 LQKENI come from the germline V gene. The CDR3 is made up of 16 amino acids. V lost 5 bases to trimming and J lost 1 base, with 14 bases between them. The CDR3 bases are TGTGCCAGCTCATCACAGGGATCGGTGAACACCGGGGAGCTGTTTTTT. This sequence encodes CASSSQGSVNTGELFF.

The rearrangement uses TRBV7-6 and TRBJ2-1; D is perhaps TRBD2 (7 bases). Trimming removed 1 base from V and 1 base from J, with 17 bases in between. The CDR3 extends over 18 amino acids. Looked up from germline, CDR1 is SGHVS and CDR2 is FNYEAQ. The chain's CDR3 is CASSLGKGGNHSYNEQFF. Here the CDR3 DNA reads TGTGCCAGCAGCTTAGGCAAGGGGGGGAACCATTCCTACAATGAGCAGTTCTTC.

V and J are TRBV19 and TRBJ2-3, with a tentative D call TRBD2 (6 bases). V shed 4 bases and J shed 2 bases, with 10 bases lying between them. The CDR3 has 14 amino acids. Germline CDR1 is LNHDA and CDR2 is SQIVND (reference sequence). The CDR3 region is CASSKRVTTDTQYF. CDR3 nucleotide sequence: TGTGCCAGTAGTAAGCGGGTGACCACAGATACGCAGTATTTT.

The chain employs TRBV5-1 and TRBJ2-1; TRBD2 agrees at 10 bases. V dropped 5 bases and J dropped 6; count of bases not matched to a gene: 5. The CDR3 loop spans 14 amino acids. In germline, CDR1 is SGHRS, CDR2 YFSETQ. The CDR3 sequence: CASRASSGSNEQFF. The DNA of the CDR3 is TGCGCCAGCAGAGCGTCTAGCGGGAGCAATGAGCAGTTCTTC. Based on the CDR3 plus reference TRBV5-1 and TRBJ2-1, the full variable domain is KAGVTQTPRYLIKTRGQQVTLSCSPISGHRSVSWYQQTPGQGLQFLFEYFSETQRNKGNFPGRFSGRQFSNSRSEMNVSTLELGDSALYLCASRASSGSNEQFFGPGTRLTVL.

The CDR3, as DNA: TGTGCCAGCAGCCAAGAGGGGGGATATGGCTACACCTTC. It codes for CASSQEGGYGYTF. V gene TRBV5-4 combines with J gene TRBJ1-2; D may be TRBD1 (6 bases). The CDR3 runs 13 residues. V gave up 4 bases and J gave up 5 bases, with 12 bases separating them. Germline values: CDR1 SGHNT, CDR2 YYREEE (reference sequence). Complete variable domain (other parts from reference TRBV5-4 and TRBJ1-2): ETGVTQSPTHLIKTRGQQVTLRCSSQSGHNTVSWYQQALGQGPQFIFQYYREEENGRGNFPPRFSGLQFPNYSSELNVNALELDDSALYLCASSQEGGYGYTFGSGTRLTVV.

The V call is TRBV19, the J call TRBJ1-2; D not resolved. The CDR3 extends over 16 amino acids. Germline-derived CDR1 and CDR2 are LNHDA and SQIVND (reference sequence). Trimming left V 1 base short and J 0 bases short, with 12 bases between. In DNA, the CDR3 is TGTGCCAGTAGTATAGGCCTTCCAGTCGCTAACTATGGCTACACCTTC. Translating it yields CASSIGLPVANYGYTF.

The chain joins TRBV28 to TRBJ1-5; possible D gene TRBD1, 6 bases. This CDR3 region has 18 residues. The V gene lost 6 bases and the J gene lost 4 bases, with 25 bases spanning the gap. The germline V gene encodes CDR1 MDHEN and CDR2 SYDVKM. This CDR3 is CASSRLQMTGRRNQPQHF. For the CDR3, the DNA is TGTGCCAGCAGCAGACTACAGATGACAGGTCGTAGGAATCAGCCCCAGCATTTT.

The chain combines TRBV9 with TRBJ1-6; no firm D call. CDR1 is SGDLS, CDR2 YYNGEE, per germline. The germline V and J ends were trimmed by 0 bases and 5 bases, with 12 bases remaining between them. The CDR3 runs to 16 residues. The CDR3 region has the DNA TGTGCCAGCAGCGTAGACCGGACCGAACATAATTCACCCCTCCACTTT. It codes for CASSVDRTEHNSPLHF.

The gene calls are TRBV5-1 and TRBJ2-2; 7 nucleotides agree with TRBD1. The ends lost 3 bases at V and 6 bases at J; junction bases unmatched: 8. The CDR3 loop spans 15 amino acids. Germline assignment: CDR1 SGHRS and CDR2 YFSETQ. The CDR3 region is CASSSTGDGAGELFF. As DNA, the CDR3 is TGCGCCAGCAGCTCCACAGGGGATGGGGCCGGGGAGCTGTTTTTT.

The CDR3 here is CASRKLPGTTNTEAFF. In DNA form, the CDR3 reads TGTGCCAGCAGAAAACTCCCAGGGACAACTAACACTGAAGCTTTCTTT. The chain couples TRBV7-2 to TRBJ1-1; tentatively, D is TRBD1 (6 bases). V was trimmed by 6 bases and J by 2 bases, leaving 19 bases between them. CDR1 and CDR2 from the germline V gene are SGHTA and FQGNSA. The CDR3 is 16 residues long.

In this sample, this clone turned up once. This rearrangement joins TRBV27 to TRBJ2-5; tentative D call: TRBD2 (6 bases). The CDR3 loop spans 14 amino acids. Trimming removed 3 bases at V and 3 bases at J, with 11 bases between. Germline CDR1 is MNHEY and CDR2 is SMNVEV (reference sequence). This chain's CDR3 is CASSLNGGKETQYF. CDR3 coding DNA: TGTGCCAGCAGTTTGAACGGAGGGAAAGAGACCCAGTACTTC.

The chain links TRBV5-4 to TRBJ1-5; no firm D call. From germline, CDR1 is SGHNT and CDR2 YYREEE (reference sequence). The CDR3 runs to 13 residues. V was trimmed by 4 bases and J by 3 bases, leaving 8 bases between them. CDR3 sequence reads: CASSPGYNQPQHF. CDR3 DNA sequence: TGTGCCAGCAGCCCTGGATACAATCAGCCCCAGCATTTT.

The chain recombines TRBV7-9 with TRBJ2-5; D unresolved. The V gene's germline CDR1 is SEHNR and CDR2 FQNEAQ (reference sequence). The CDR3 consists of 12 residues. Deletions cut 5 bases from V and 1 base from J, with 5 bases between. DNA of the CDR3: TGTGCCAGCAGCCCCCTCCAAGAGACCCAGTACTTC. Translated, it gives CASSPLQETQYF.

The chain carries TRBV7-2 and TRBJ1-1; TRBD1 agrees at 7 bases. The V gene's germline CDR1 is SGHTA and CDR2 FQGNSA. This CDR3 spans 16 amino acids. V gave up 5 bases and J gave up 2 bases; unmatched junction bases: 11. The CDR3 nucleotides read TGTGCCAGCAGCACACAGGGGAGGGTAGGAAACACTGAAGCTTTCTTT. Translated, it gives CASSTQGRVGNTEAFF. The whole variable domain, remainder taken from reference TRBV7-2 and TRBJ1-1, is GAGVSQSPSNKVTEKGKDVELRCDPISGHTALYWYRQSLGQGLEFLIYFQGNSAPDKSGLPSDRFSAERTGGSVSTLTIQRTQQEDSAVYLCASSTQGRVGNTEAFFGQGTRLTVV.

In regard to this clone: The sample carries other DNA sequences with the same CDR3. The chain employs TRBV9 and TRBJ2-3; no firm D call. There are 13 residues in the CDR3. V was shortened by 0 bases and J by 1 base, with 3 bases between the two germline ends. Germline V gene lookup returns CDR1 SGDLS and CDR2 YYNGEE. The CDR3, as DNA: TGTGCCAGCAGCGTAGTGGGCACAGATACGCAGTATTTT. Amino acid sequence: CASSVVGTDTQYF.

CDR3 coding DNA: TGTGCCAGCAGCTTACTAGCGGGAGCTGAGTATGAGCAGTTCTTC. Translation gives CASSLLAGAEYEQFF. The rearrangement uses TRBV7-2 and TRBJ2-1; 10 nucleotides match TRBD2. V shed 2 bases and J 8 bases; nucleotides not matched to a gene: 6. This CDR3 contains 15 residues. The germline gives CDR1 SGHTA, CDR2 FQGNSA.

The chain has TRBV6-5 and TRBJ1-2; 9 nucleotides agree with TRBD1. The CDR3 sequence is 14 residues long. Trimming removed 4 bases from V and 4 bases from J; junction bases left unmatched: 4. CDR1 and CDR2 (germline): MNHEY, SVGAGI. Here the CDR3 reads CASSSGTGFYGYTF. CDR3 in DNA: TGTGCCAGCAGTTCCGGGACAGGGTTCTATGGCTACACCTTC.